These 2 T cell receptor beta chains were sequenced from one sample in a study of vaccination effects on CD4 cells after COVID-19. Their specific antigens are unknown. Before sequencing, viral peptide pools were used by the ViraFEST assay to expand antigen-specific CD4+ T cells. Cells that had been cultured for roughly eleven days were the source of isolated CD4+ T cells. The vaccine recipients had no prior SARS-CoV-2 infection, with negative nucleocapsid antibodies. Produced via immunoSEQ multiplex PCR; TCRdb's table is partial and in-frame only. The sample contains roughly 63,000 clones, roughly 80% of which appear only once. The source material was CD4+ T cells from PBMCs cultured with SARS-CoV-2 spike peptides, sampled before COVID-19 vaccination. The receptors originated from a human donor who received a COVID-19 vaccine.

This chain uses TRBV9 with TRBJ2-3; TRBD1 aligns across 7 bases. The CDR3 covers 14 residues. With 4 bases clipped from V and 2 bases from J, the junction kept 4 bases outside the gene matches. In germline, CDR1 is SGDLS, CDR2 YYNGEE. CDR3 region: CASSPQGLTDTQYF. The CDR3 DNA follows: TGTGCCAGCAGCCCACAGGGGCTCACAGATACGCAGTATTTT.

J is TRBJ1-3 and V is TRBV29-1; tentative D call: TRBD1 (6 bases). CDR1 and CDR2 from the germline V gene are SQVTM and ANQGSEA. Trimming cost V 7 bases and J 4 bases, with 11 bases left between them. The CDR3 has 12 amino acids. CDR3 sequence reads: CSAVQGGNTIYF. The CDR3 region has the DNA TGCAGCGCGGTACAGGGCGGAAACACCATATATTTT.